The entry that follows covers one T cell receptor (beta chain) sequence. Profiling relied on immunoSEQ multiplex PCR, and the TCRdb table lists in-frame clones only, not all of them. The sample includes under 80,000 clones, roughly 92% seen only once; the top ten take approximately 1.5%. These data belong to a study of T cell changes during pregnancy in multiple sclerosis. Germline CDR1 is SNHLY and CDR2 is FYNNEI. Trimming stripped 4 bases from V and 5 bases from J, with 8 bases between. The CDR3 has 13 amino acids. The clonotype was recovered from a female donor with multiple sclerosis, enrolled in a pregnancy study. V and J are TRBV2 and TRBJ2-2; D perhaps matches TRBD2 (6 bases). The starting material was peripheral blood, obtained in the second trimester of pregnancy. The CDR3 spells CASSGGDTGELFF. The CDR3 DNA follows: TGTGCCAGCAGTGGGGGGGATACCGGGGAGCTGTTTTTT.